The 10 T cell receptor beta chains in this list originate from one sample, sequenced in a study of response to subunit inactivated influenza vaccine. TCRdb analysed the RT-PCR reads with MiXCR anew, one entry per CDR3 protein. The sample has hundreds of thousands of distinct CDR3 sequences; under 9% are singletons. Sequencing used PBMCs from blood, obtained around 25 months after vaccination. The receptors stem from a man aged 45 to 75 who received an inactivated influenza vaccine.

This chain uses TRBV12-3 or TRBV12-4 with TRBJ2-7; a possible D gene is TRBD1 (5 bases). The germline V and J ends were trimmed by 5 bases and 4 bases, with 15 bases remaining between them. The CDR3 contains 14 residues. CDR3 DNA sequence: TGTGCCAGCAGTCACCACAGGATTCAATACGAGCAGTACTTC. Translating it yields CASSHHRIQYEQYF.

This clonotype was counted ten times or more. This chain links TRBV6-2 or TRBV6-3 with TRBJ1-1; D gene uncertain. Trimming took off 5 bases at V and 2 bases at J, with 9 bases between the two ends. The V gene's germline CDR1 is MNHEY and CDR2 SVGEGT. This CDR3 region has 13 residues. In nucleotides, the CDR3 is TGTGCCAGCAGTCGGATCCCTAACACTGAAGCTTTCTTT. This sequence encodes CASSRIPNTEAFF.

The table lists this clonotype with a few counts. CDR3 region: CSARKGGNFDYEQYF. DNA for the CDR3: TGCAGTGCTAGAAAGGGGGGGAACTTTGACTACGAGCAGTACTTC. The chain employs TRBV20-1 and TRBJ2-7; D perhaps matches TRBD2 (7 bases). From germline, CDR1 is DFQATT and CDR2 SNEGSKA (reference sequence). CDR3 length: 15 amino acids. V was cut by 2 bases and J by 3 bases, with 17 bases left in between.

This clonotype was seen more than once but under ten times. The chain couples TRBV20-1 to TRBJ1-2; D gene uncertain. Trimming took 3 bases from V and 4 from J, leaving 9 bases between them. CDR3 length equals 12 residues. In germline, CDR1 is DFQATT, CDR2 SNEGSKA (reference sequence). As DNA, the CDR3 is TGCAGTGCTAGCGACGGGATCTATGGCTACACCTTC. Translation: CSASDGIYGYTF.

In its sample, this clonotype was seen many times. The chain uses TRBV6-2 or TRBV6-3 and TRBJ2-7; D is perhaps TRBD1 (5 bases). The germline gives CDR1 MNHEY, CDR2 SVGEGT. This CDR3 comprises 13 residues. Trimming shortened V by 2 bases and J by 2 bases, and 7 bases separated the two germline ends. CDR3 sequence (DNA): TGTGCCAGCAGTTACAGGGGAACCTACGAGCAGTACTTC. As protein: CASSYRGTYEQYF.

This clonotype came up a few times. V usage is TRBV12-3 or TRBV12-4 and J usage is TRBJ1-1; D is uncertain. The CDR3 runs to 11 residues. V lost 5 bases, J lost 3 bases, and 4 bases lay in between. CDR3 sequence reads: CASSPYTEAFF. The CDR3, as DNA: TGTGCCAGCAGTCCTTACACTGAAGCTTTCTTT.

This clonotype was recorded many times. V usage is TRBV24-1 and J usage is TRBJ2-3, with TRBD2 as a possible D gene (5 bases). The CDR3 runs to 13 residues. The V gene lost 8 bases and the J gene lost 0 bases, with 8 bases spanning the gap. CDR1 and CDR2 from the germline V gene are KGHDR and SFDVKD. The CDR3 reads CATTSRSTDTQYF. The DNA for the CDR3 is TGTGCCACCACTAGCAGAAGCACAGATACGCAGTATTTT.

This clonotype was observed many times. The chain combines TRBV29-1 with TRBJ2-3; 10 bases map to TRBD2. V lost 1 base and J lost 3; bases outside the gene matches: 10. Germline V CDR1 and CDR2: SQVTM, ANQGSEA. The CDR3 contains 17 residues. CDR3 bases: TGCAGCGTTGAAGGTGCCTCTAAGCGGGGGGGAACAGATACGCAGTATTTT. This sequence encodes CSVEGASKRGGTDTQYF.

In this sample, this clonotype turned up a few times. The CDR3 DNA reads as TGTGCCAGCGGCGGACGGCCACACGAGCAGTACTTC. Its translation is CASGGRPHEQYF. The chain joins TRBV11-1 to TRBJ2-7; no clear D. Germline V CDR1 and CDR2: SGHAT, FQDESV (reference sequence). The CDR3 length is 12 residues. The germline V and J ends were trimmed by 8 bases and 5 bases, with 13 bases remaining between them.

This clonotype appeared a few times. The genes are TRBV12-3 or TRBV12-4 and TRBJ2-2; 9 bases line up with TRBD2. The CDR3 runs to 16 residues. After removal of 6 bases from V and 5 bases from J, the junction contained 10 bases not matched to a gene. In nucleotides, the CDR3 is TGTGCCAGCAGGGCTAGCGGGGCTCCGGGAACCGGGGAGCTGTTTTTT. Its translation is CASRASGAPGTGELFF.